This T cell receptor (beta chain) was sequenced in a study of blood T cell repertoires in COVID-19. Study-wide context: The United States, Italy and Spain were the sources of the acute and convalescent COVID-19 samples. Sample material is recorded as cDNA or gDNA derived from T cells, B-cell-depleted T cells, or PBMCs.

The CDR3 has 15 amino acids. In germline, CDR1 is MNHEY, CDR2 SVGEGT. With 0 bases removed from V and 2 bases from J, the gap between germline ends came to 7 bases. In the study's own analysis: The authors estimated nucleated cell counts from reference gene primer amplification. Assay used: immunoSEQ multiplex PCR; TCRdb lists only in-frame clones, some missing. V, J and clone size reflect that table, while D and trimming were determined from the DNA. Of around 200,000 clones in the sample, about 82% were seen once. This sequence originates from a woman older than 75 with acute or convalescent COVID-19. Material for sequencing was peripheral blood. The chain uses TRBV6-2 or TRBV6-3 and TRBJ2-2; maybe TRBD2 (5 bases). The CDR3 DNA reads TGTGCCAGCAGTTACTCGAGGGTTAACACCGGGGAGCTGTTTTTT. Its translation: CASSYSRVNTGELFF.